Shown below are 20 T cell receptor beta chains from a single sample sequenced in a study of T cell responses to AZD1222 COVID-19 vaccine. Measured with immunoSEQ multiplex PCR; TCRdb has only the in-frame clones, and not every one. Here the sample spans over 120,000 clones, approximately 93% being singletons. Sequences were derived from peripheral blood, sampled after recovery from COVID-19. Every receptor here comes from an adult who had recovered from COVID-19.

This chain connects TRBV27 to TRBJ1-2, with D maybe TRBD1 (6 bases). CDR1 is MNHEY and CDR2 is SMNVEV in the germline V gene (reference sequence). Trimming pared 6 bases from V and 1 base from J, leaving 9 bases between. There are 13 residues in the CDR3. The CDR3 loop reads CASSPQGNYGYTF. CDR3 sequence (DNA): TGTGCCAGCAGCCCACAGGGTAACTATGGCTACACCTTC.

The chain recombines TRBV5-5 with TRBJ1-5; D uncertain. The CDR3 consists of 16 residues. Germline V CDR1 and CDR2: SGHKS, YYEKEE (reference sequence). V was pared by 3 bases and J by 3 bases, with 16 bases between. The CDR3 loop reads CASSSRPRHDNQPQHF. CDR3 nucleotide sequence: TGTGCCAGCAGCTCCCGGCCCCGACACGACAATCAGCCCCAGCATTTT.

This chain connects TRBV28 to TRBJ1-1, with a weak D call TRBD1 (6 bases). This CDR3 has 15 amino acids. CDR1 is MDHEN and CDR2 is SYDVKM in the germline V gene. The V gene lost 2 bases and the J gene lost 7 bases, with 17 bases spanning the gap. The CDR3 sequence: CASSLNSPGAFEAFF. CDR3 in DNA: TGTGCCAGCAGTTTAAACAGTCCGGGGGCTTTTGAAGCTTTCTTT.

The CDR3 sequence is CASSVVGSGNSDTQYF. The CDR3 DNA is TGTGCCAGCAGCGTAGTCGGGAGCGGTAATTCGGATACGCAGTATTTT. The chain joins TRBV9 to TRBJ2-3; a weak D match, TRBD2 (6 bases). V lost 0 bases and J 6 bases, leaving 17 bases between the germline ends. The CDR3 contains 16 residues. Per the germline V gene, CDR1 is SGDLS and CDR2 is YYNGEE.

The chain uses TRBV19 and TRBJ2-5; perhaps TRBD2 as D (6 bases). CDR3 length: 15 amino acids. Between the trimmed V and J ends, which lost 5 bases and 4 bases, there was a span of 17 bases. Per the germline V gene, CDR1 is LNHDA and CDR2 is SQIVND (reference sequence). The CDR3, as DNA: TGTGCCAGTAGTCGAGGGACTCCCGGCTCAGAGACCCAGTACTTC. This codes for CASSRGTPGSETQYF.

The chain carries TRBV9 and TRBJ2-3, with TRBD1 matching 7 bases. Germline V gives CDR1 SGDLS, CDR2 YYNGEE. The V and J ends lost 3 bases and 3 bases, in that order; junction bases with no gene match: 10. The CDR3 length is 16 residues. The CDR3 sequence is CASSARDRVTTDTQYF. The CDR3 DNA follows: TGTGCCAGCAGCGCCCGGGACAGAGTAACTACAGATACGCAGTATTTT. Full variable domain (rest looked up from reference TRBV9 and TRBJ2-3): DSGVTQTPKHLITATGQRVTLRCSPRSGDLSVYWYQQSLDQGLQFLIQYYNGEERAKGNILERFSAQQFPDLHSELNLSSLELGDSALYFCASSARDRVTTDTQYFGPGTRLTVL.

This clone was observed a single time. The V and J genes are TRBV5-1 and TRBJ2-1, with 14 bases that match TRBD2. J lost 10 bases, V lost 0 bases, and 9 bases had no gene match. Per germline, CDR1 SGHRS and CDR2 YFSETQ. This CDR3 has 17 amino acids. The CDR3 DNA reads as TGCGCCAGCAGCTTGGGGCGACTAGCGGGAGGGCCAGGGGAGCAGTTCTTC. Residues: CASSLGRLAGGPGEQFF.

The V gene is TRBV18, the J gene TRBJ1-5, with D perhaps TRBD1 (5 bases). V was cut by 3 bases and J by 2 bases, with 8 bases left in between. This CDR3 contains 14 residues. Germline CDR1 KGHSH, CDR2 LQKENI. The CDR3 loop reads CASSPMTGNQPQHF. The CDR3 DNA is TGTGCCAGCTCACCTATGACAGGCAATCAGCCCCAGCATTTT.

The chain has TRBV21-1 and TRBJ1-2; the table's TRBD1 call for D was not verified on the DNA. TRBV21-1 is shown as a pseudogene. The length of the CDR3 is 15 residues. The DNA of the CDR3 is TGTGCCAGCAGAGAAACCAACAGAAGAAACTATGGCTACACCTTC. It codes for CASRETNRRNYGYTF.

The genes are TRBV5-1 and TRBJ2-1, with 8 nucleotides matching TRBD2. With 0 bases clipped from V and 3 bases from J, the junction kept 2 bases outside the gene matches. Germline CDR1 and CDR2: SGHRS and YFSETQ. This CDR3 contains 15 residues. The CDR3 here is CASSLASGFYNEQFF. The CDR3 DNA reads TGCGCCAGCAGCTTGGCTAGCGGGTTCTACAATGAGCAGTTCTTC. The variable domain in full, completed from reference TRBV5-1 and TRBJ2-1, reads KAGVTQTPRYLIKTRGQQVTLSCSPISGHRSVSWYQQTPGQGLQFLFEYFSETQRNKGNFPGRFSGRQFSNSRSEMNVSTLELGDSALYLCASSLASGFYNEQFFGPGTRLTVL.

The CDR3 nucleotides are TGTGCCAGCAGTTCCCCTAGCGGGAGAACAGCAGATACGCAGTATTTT. This sequence encodes CASSSPSGRTADTQYF. The chain employs TRBV6-5 and TRBJ2-3, with TRBD2 identical over 10 bases. J lost 4 bases, V lost 4 bases, and 8 bases had no gene match. CDR1 is MNHEY and CDR2 is SVGAGI in the germline V gene. This CDR3 has 16 residues.

J is TRBJ2-1 and V is TRBV7-6; either TRBD1 or TRBD2 may supply D (6 bases each). The V and J ends lost 5 bases and 7 bases respectively, with 30 bases between them. The CDR3 length is 19 residues. CDR1 and CDR2 from the germline V gene are SGHVS and FNYEAQ. The CDR3 loop is CASSPRGSTAGLEKNEQFF. As DNA, the CDR3 is TGTGCCAGCAGCCCTAGGGGGTCCACGGCGGGACTGGAGAAAAATGAGCAGTTCTTC.

The chain couples TRBV5-1 to TRBJ2-7, with a tentative D call TRBD1 (6 bases). Trimming removed 3 bases from V and 7 bases from J, with 17 bases in between. The germline CDR1 and CDR2 sequences are SGHRS and YFSETQ. The CDR3 is made up of 14 amino acids. In DNA form, the CDR3 reads TGCGCCAGCAGCTACGGGACACAACTGGGGGAGCAGTACTTC. Residues: CASSYGTQLGEQYF.

The chain employs TRBV5-5 and TRBJ2-7; 13 bases agree with TRBD2. This CDR3 has 16 residues. Germline loops: CDR1 SGHKS, CDR2 YYEKEE (reference sequence). J lost 0 bases, V lost 4 bases, and 4 bases had no gene match. In DNA form, the CDR3 reads TGTGCCAGCAGCCCGGGACTAGCGGGACTCTCCTACGAGCAGTACTTC. This sequence encodes CASSPGLAGLSYEQYF.

This rearrangement joins TRBV6-5 to TRBJ2-7; 9 nucleotides align to TRBD1. Germline V lookup: CDR1 MNHEY, CDR2 SVGAGI. Trimming at V came to 2 bases and at J to 2 bases, leaving 4 bases not matched to a gene. This CDR3 has 15 amino acids. CDR3: CASSYGGQGAYEQYF. The CDR3 DNA follows: TGTGCCAGCAGTTACGGGGGACAGGGAGCCTACGAGCAGTACTTC.

V and J are TRBV5-1 and TRBJ2-1; 8 bases are shared with TRBD2. CDR1 SGHRS and CDR2 YFSETQ come from the germline V gene. This CDR3 has 14 amino acids. V trimming: 4 bases; J trimming: 6 bases; junction bases outside the gene matches: 6. CDR3 coding DNA: TGCGCCAGCAGCCCGGGACTAGAACTCAATGAGCAGTTCTTC. Translating gives CASSPGLELNEQFF.

DNA of the CDR3: TGTGCCAGCGAGGATCCGAGCAAGTTTAATTCACCCCTCCACTTT. Amino acids: CASEDPSKFNSPLHF. The V and J genes are TRBV28 and TRBJ1-6; D is unclear. Between the trimmed V and J ends, which lost 8 bases and 6 bases, there was a span of 17 bases. Per the germline V gene, CDR1 is MDHEN and CDR2 is SYDVKM. The CDR3 covers 15 residues.

V usage is TRBV11-2 and J usage is TRBJ2-1; no firm D call. Germline V CDR1 and CDR2: SGHAT, FQNNGV. The CDR3 length is 13 residues. V gave up 5 bases and J gave up 15 bases, with 20 bases separating them. The CDR3 here is CASSQNRERSLFF. DNA for the CDR3: TGTGCCAGCAGCCAGAATAGAGAGAGGAGCCTGTTCTTC.

The sample holds a few counts of this clone. The chain has TRBV24-1 and TRBJ2-7; 8 bases are shared with TRBD1. V was clipped by 4 bases and J by 2 bases; unmatched bases: 3. Germline-derived CDR1 and CDR2 are KGHDR and SFDVKD. The CDR3 runs to 14 residues. The CDR3 is CATSERDRPYEQYF. The CDR3 DNA reads TGTGCCACCAGTGAGCGGGACAGGCCCTACGAGCAGTACTTC.

The rearrangement links TRBV28 to TRBJ1-5, with D unclear. V lost 3 bases and J lost 0, with 12 bases in between. The CDR3 totals 16 residues. Germline values: CDR1 MDHEN, CDR2 SYDVKM. For the CDR3, the DNA is TGTGCCAGCAGTTTTGGTATCCCGACTAGCAATCAGCCCCAGCATTTT. This sequence encodes CASSFGIPTSNQPQHF.